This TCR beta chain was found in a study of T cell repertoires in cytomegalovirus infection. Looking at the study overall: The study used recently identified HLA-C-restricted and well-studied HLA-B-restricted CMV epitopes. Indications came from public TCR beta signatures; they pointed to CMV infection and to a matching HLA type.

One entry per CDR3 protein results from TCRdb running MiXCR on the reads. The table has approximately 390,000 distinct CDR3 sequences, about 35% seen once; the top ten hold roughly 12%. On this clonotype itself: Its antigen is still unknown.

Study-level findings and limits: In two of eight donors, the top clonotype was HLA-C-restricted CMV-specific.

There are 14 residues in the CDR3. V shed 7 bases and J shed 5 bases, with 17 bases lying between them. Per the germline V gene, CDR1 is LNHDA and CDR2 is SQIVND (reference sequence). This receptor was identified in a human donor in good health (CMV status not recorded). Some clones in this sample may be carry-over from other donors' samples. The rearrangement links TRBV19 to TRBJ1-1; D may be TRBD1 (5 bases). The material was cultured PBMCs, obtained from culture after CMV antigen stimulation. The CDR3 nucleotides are TGTGCCAGTACCGCCCTACGGGGGAATACTGAAGCTTTCTTT. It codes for CASTALRGNTEAFF.